Below, 9 T cell receptor beta chains from the same sample are listed, as sequenced in a study of cytomegalovirus exposure and HLA in healthy donors. It was with 60 Vbeta and 13 Jbeta primers that the PCR ran. The protocol was immunoSEQ multiplex PCR, while the TCRdb copy is restricted to in-frame clones and leaves out a portion. The top ten hold around 2.4% of the sample, which has roughly 150,000 clones, approximately 77% seen once. Sequenced sample: PBMCs. Source of these receptors: a female donor in good health and CMV-seronegative.

The V gene is TRBV4-3, the J gene TRBJ2-3; 7 bases fit TRBD1. Per germline, CDR1 LGHNA and CDR2 YSLEER. Trimming at V came to 3 bases and at J to 6 bases, leaving 6 bases not matched to a gene. This CDR3 region has 14 residues. CDR3 in DNA: TGCGCCAGCAGCCAGGGACAGCTCTCCGATACGCAGTATTTT. The encoded protein is CASSQGQLSDTQYF.

This clone came up once. The J gene is TRBJ1-1, the V gene TRBV6-5, with a tentative D call TRBD1 (5 bases). Trimming cost V 5 bases and J 7 bases, with 8 bases left between them. CDR1 and CDR2 from the germline V gene are MNHEY and SVGAGI. The CDR3 runs to 11 residues. Here the CDR3 DNA reads TGTGCCAGCAGTGGGGACTATGAAGCTTTCTTT. It specifies CASSGDYEAFF.

The chain carries TRBV29-1 and TRBJ2-5; TRBD1 matches 7 bases. The J call is uncertain, as TRBJ2-7 better fits the DNA end. Germline V gene sequence: CDR1 SQVTM, CDR2 ANQGSEA. The length of the CDR3 is 13 residues. The CDR3 coding sequence is TGCAGTGTGCGTGGACAGGCTGTATACGAGCAGTACTTC. Residues: CSVRGQAVYEQYF.

CDR3 bases: TGTGCTAGTGGTTTGTCCGGGGAAAGGTCACCCCTCCACTTT. It codes for CASGLSGERSPLHF. This chain uses TRBV12-5 with TRBJ1-6; D is ambiguous. Trimming removed 2 bases from V and 10 bases from J, with 12 bases in between. This CDR3 spans 14 amino acids. Germline values: CDR1 LGHNT, CDR2 FRNRAP.

V gene TRBV25-1 combines with J gene TRBJ1-1; 8 nucleotides match TRBD1. The CDR3 contains 12 residues. Germline V gene lookup returns CDR1 MGHDK and CDR2 SYGVNS. V lost 5 bases and J lost 8; bases outside the gene matches: 4. As DNA, the CDR3 is TGTGCCAGCAGTTGGAGACAGGGGGAAGCTTTCTTT. This translates into CASSWRQGEAFF.

The V and J genes are TRBV27 and TRBJ2-3; 10 nucleotides agree with TRBD1. The ends lost 5 bases at V and 5 bases at J; junction bases unmatched: 4. CDR1 is MNHEY, CDR2 SMNVEV, per germline (reference sequence). The length of the CDR3 is 14 residues. The CDR3 DNA follows: TGTGCCAGCAGTCCCTGGGACAGGGGAGATACGCAGTATTTT. This encodes CASSPWDRGDTQYF.

This clone was detected a few times. V usage is TRBV25-1 and J usage is TRBJ1-2; D not certain. The V and J ends lost 3 bases and 4 bases respectively, with 9 bases between them. The length of the CDR3 is 13 residues. The germline V gene has CDR1 MGHDK and CDR2 SYGVNS. DNA for the CDR3: TGTGCCAGCAGTGATCGACTTCTCTATGGCTACACCTTC. This translates into CASSDRLLYGYTF.

The rearrangement links TRBV5-5 to TRBJ2-7, with 9 bases aligning to TRBD1. The CDR3 loop spans 12 amino acids. Germline-derived CDR1 and CDR2 are SGHKS and YYEKEE (reference sequence). Germline trimming cut 4 bases from V and 6 bases from J; bases unmatched to any gene: 2. The CDR3 reads CASSLTGGEQYF. CDR3 sequence (DNA): TGTGCCAGCAGCCTGACAGGGGGCGAGCAGTACTTC.

V and J are TRBV4-2 and TRBJ2-2; 10 nucleotides match TRBD2. CDR1 and CDR2 from the germline V gene are LGHNA and YNFKEQ. The CDR3 is 18 amino acids. J gave up 4 bases and V 0 bases, and 8 bases lay outside the gene matches. CDR3: CASSQDRGLAAPTGELFF. The CDR3 nucleotides are TGTGCCAGCAGCCAAGATCGCGGACTAGCGGCGCCCACCGGGGAGCTGTTTTTT.